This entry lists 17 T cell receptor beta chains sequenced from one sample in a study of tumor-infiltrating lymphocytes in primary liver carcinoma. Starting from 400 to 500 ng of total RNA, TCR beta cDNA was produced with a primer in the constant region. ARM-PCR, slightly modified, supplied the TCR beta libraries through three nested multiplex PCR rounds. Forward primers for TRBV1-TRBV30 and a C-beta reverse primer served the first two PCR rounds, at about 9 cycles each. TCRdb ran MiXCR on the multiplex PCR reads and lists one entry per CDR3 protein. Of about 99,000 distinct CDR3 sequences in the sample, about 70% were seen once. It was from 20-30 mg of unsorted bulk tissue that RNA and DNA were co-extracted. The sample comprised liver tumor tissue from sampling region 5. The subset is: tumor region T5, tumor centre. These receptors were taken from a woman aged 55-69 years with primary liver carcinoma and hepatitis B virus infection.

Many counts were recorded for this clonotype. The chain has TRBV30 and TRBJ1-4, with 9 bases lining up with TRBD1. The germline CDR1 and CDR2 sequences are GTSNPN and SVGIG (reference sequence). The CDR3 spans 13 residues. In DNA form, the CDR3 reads TGTGCAAGTAGACGGACAGGGGATGAAAAACTGTTTTTT. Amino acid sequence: CASRRTGDEKLFF.

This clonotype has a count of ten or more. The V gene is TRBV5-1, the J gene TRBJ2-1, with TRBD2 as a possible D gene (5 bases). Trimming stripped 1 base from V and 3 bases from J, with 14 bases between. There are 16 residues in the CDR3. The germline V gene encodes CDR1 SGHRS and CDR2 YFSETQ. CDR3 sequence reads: CASSLLGAVDYNEQFF. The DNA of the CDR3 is TGCGCCAGCAGCTTGTTGGGAGCGGTGGACTACAATGAGCAGTTCTTC.

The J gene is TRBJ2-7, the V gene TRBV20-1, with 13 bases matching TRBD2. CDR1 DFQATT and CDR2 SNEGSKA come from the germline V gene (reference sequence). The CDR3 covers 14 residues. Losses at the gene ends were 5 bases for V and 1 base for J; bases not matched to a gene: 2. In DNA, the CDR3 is TGCAGTGCTGGGGGACTAGCGGGATCCTACGAGCAGTACTTC. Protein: CSAGGLAGSYEQYF.

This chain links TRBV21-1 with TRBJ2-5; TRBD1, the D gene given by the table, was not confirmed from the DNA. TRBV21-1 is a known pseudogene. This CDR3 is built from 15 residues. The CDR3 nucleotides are TGTGCCAGCAGCAAAGTGTCGGACGCCGGGGAGACCCAGTACTTC. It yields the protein CASSKVSDAGETQYF.

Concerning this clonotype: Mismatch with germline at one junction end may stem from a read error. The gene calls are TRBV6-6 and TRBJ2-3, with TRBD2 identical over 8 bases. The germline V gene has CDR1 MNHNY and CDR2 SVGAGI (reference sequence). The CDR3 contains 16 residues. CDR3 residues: CVSSSKGLAGVGTQYF. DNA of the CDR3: TGTGTCAGCAGTTCCAAAGGACTAGCAGGAGTGGGTACGCAGTATTTT.

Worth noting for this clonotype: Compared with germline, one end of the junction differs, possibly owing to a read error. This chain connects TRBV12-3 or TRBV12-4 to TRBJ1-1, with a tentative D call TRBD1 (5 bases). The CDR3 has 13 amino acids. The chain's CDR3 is CVSSFRGITEAFF. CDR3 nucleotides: TGTGTCAGCAGTTTTAGGGGTATCACTGAAGCCTTCTTT.

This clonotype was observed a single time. The CDR3 region has the DNA TGCAGCAGGGGGGCAGGGCGACCCTACAATGAGCAGTTCTTC. This encodes CSRGAGRPYNEQFF. V usage is TRBV29-1 and J usage is TRBJ2-1; TRBD1 or TRBD2 may be the D gene (6 bases each). The CDR3 contains 14 residues. Germline assignment: CDR1 SQVTM and CDR2 ANQGSEA. V lost 8 bases, J lost 2 bases, and 16 bases lay in between.

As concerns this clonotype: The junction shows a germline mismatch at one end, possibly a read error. The CDR3 coding sequence is TGTGCCAGCAGCCAAAACTCGACCGGGACAGGGAAACAGCCCCAACATTTT. This sequence encodes CASSQNSTGTGKQPQHF. The chain has TRBV4-2 and TRBJ1-5; 9 positions agree with TRBD1. Germline lookup yields CDR1 LGHNA and CDR2 YNFKEQ. This CDR3 has 17 residues.

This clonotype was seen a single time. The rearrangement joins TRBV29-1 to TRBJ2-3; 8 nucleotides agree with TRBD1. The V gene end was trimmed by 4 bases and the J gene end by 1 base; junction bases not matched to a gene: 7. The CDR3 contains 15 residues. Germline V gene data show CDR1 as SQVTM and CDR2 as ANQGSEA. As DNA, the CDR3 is TGCAGCGTTGGATTCAGGGGGCGAGGCACAGATACGCAGTATTTT. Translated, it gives CSVGFRGRGTDTQYF.

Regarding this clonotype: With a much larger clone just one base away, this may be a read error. For the CDR3, the DNA is TGTGCCAGCAGCTTCCAAGCGGGATGGTACGAGCAGTACTTC. Translating it yields CASSFQAGWYEQYF. This sequence joins TRBV7-9 and TRBJ2-7; 7 positions agree with TRBD2. V was pared by 3 bases and J by 4 bases, with 6 bases of the junction left unmatched. The germline V gene encodes CDR1 SEHNR and CDR2 FQNEAQ (reference sequence). The CDR3 has 14 amino acids. Combining the CDR3 with reference TRBV7-9 and TRBJ2-7 gives the whole variable domain DTGVSQNPRHKITKRGQNVTFRCDPISEHNRLYWYRQTLGQGPEFLTYFQNEAQLEKSRLLSDRFSAERPKGSFSTLEIQRTEQGDSAMYLCASSFQAGWYEQYFGPGTRLTVT.

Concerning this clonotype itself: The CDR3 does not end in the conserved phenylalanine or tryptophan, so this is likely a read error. CDR3 DNA: TGCAGCGTTGGAGGTGGGACAGGGGAACAAGAGACCCAGTACCTC. Encoded protein: CSVGGGTGEQETQYL. The chain combines TRBV29-1 with TRBJ2-5, with TRBD1 matching over 10 bases. The CDR3 loop spans 15 amino acids. Unmatched junction bases numbered 7, after V lost 4 bases and J lost 2 bases. Looked up from germline, CDR1 is SQVTM and CDR2 is ANQGSEA.

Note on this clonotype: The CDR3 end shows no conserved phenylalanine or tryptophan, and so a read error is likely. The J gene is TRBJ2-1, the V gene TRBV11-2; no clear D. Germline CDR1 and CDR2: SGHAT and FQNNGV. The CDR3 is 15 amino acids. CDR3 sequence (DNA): TGTGCCACCAGCTGGGCTAGTGGGTTTAACAATGAGCAGTTCCTC. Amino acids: CATSWASGFNNEQFL.

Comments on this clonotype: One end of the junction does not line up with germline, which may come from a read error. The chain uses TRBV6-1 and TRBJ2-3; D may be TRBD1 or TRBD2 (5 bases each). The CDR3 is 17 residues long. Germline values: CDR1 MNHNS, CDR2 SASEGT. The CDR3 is CASRWASGRRSTDTQYF. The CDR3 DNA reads TGTGCCAGCAGGTGGGCATCGGGACGCCGTAGCACCGATACGCAGTATTTT.

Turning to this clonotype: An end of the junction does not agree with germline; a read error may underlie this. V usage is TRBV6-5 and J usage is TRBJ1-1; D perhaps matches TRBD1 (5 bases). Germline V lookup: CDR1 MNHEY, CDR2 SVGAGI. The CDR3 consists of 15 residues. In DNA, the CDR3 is TGTGCCAGTAGTTACTCGGGTAGGGGAGGGACTCAGGCTTTCTTT. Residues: CASSYSGRGGTQAFF.

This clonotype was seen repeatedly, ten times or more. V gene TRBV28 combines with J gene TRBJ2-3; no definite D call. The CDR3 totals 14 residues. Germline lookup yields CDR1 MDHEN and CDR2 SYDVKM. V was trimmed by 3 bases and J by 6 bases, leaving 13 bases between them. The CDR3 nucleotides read TGTGCCAGCAGTTTCACGGGTAGTAGGGATACGCAGTATTTT. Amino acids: CASSFTGSRDTQYF.

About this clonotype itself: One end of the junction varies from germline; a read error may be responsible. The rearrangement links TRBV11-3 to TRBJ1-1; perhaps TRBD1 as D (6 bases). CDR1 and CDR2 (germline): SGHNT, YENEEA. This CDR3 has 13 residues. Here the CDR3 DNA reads TGTGCCAGTAGCTTAGGGGGAAACAGTGAAGCTTTCTTT. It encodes CASSLGGNSEAFF.

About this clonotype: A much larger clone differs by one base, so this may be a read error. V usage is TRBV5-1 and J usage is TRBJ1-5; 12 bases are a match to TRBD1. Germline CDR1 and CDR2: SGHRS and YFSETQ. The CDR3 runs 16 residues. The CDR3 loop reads CTSSPGTGGQNQPQHF. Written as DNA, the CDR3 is TGCACCAGCAGCCCCGGGACAGGGGGCCAGAATCAGCCCCAGCATTTT.